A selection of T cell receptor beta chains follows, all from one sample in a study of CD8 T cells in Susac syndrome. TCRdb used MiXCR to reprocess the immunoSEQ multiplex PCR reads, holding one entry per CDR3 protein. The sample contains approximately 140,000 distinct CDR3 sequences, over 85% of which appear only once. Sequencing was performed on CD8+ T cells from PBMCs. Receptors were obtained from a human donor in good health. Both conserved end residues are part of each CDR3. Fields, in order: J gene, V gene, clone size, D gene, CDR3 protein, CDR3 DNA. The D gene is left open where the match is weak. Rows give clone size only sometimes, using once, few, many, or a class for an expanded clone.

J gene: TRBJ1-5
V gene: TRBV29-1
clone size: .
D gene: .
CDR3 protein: CSVGQDLNQPQHF
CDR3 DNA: TGCAGCGTTGGACAGGATCTCAATCAGCCCCAGCATTTT

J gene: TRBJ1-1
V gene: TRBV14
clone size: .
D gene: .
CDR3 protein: CASSQIDRLGTEAFF
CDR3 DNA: TGTGCCAGCAGCCAGATCGACAGACTGGGGACTGAAGCTTTCTTT

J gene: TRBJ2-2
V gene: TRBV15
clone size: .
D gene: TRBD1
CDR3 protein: CATEPGQGDVGELFF
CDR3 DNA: TGTGCCACCGAACCGGGACAGGGGGATGTCGGGGAGCTGTTTTTT

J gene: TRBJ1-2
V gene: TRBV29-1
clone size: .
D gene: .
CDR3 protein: CSVPRGYGYTF
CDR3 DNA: TGCAGCGTCCCGCGGGGCTATGGCTACACCTTC

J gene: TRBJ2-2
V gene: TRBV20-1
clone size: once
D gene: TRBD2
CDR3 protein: CSAEGTSGRDDTGELFF
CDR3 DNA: TGCAGTGCAGAGGGGACTAGCGGGAGGGATGACACCGGGGAGCTGTTTTTT

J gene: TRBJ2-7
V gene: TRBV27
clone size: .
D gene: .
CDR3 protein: CASSFAGADPYEQYF
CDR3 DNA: TGTGCCAGCAGTTTTGCCGGGGCTGACCCCTACGAGCAGTACTTC

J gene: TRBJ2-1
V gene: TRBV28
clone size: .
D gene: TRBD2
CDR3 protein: CASSSPAPGSGRADEQFF
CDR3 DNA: TGTGCCAGCAGTTCCCCAGCTCCGGGTAGCGGGAGGGCCGATGAGCAGTTCTTC

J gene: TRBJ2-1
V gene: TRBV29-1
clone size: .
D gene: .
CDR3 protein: CSVETWDEQFF
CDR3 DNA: TGCAGCGTCGAAACTTGGGATGAGCAGTTCTTC

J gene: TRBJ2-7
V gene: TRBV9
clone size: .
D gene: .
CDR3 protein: CASSVGQESEQYF
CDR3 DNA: TGTGCCAGCAGCGTAGGGCAAGAGTCCGAGCAGTACTTC

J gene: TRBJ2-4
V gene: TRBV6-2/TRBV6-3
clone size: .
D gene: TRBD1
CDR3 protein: CASVGQGLNIQYF
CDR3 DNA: TGTGCCAGCGTGGGACAGGGACTAAACATTCAGTACTTC

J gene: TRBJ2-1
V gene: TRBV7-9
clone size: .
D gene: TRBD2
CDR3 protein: CASSPGTSANYNEQFF
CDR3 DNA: TGTGCCAGCAGCCCCGGGACTAGCGCTAACTACAATGAGCAGTTCTTC

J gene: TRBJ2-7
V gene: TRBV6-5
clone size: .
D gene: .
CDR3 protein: CASSYQMRYEQYF
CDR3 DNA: TGTGCCAGCAGTTACCAGATGCGGTACGAGCAGTACTTC

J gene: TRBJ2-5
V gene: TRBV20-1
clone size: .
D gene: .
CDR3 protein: CSARARFEETQYF
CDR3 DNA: TGCAGTGCTAGGGCCCGGTTTGAGGAGACCCAGTACTTC

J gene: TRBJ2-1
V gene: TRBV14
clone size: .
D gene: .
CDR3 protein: CASSHRGLHNEQFF
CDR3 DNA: TGTGCCAGCAGCCATCGGGGGCTTCACAATGAGCAGTTCTTC

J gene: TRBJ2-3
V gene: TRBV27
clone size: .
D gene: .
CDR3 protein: CASGVTDTQYF
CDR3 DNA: TGTGCCAGCGGAGTCACAGATACGCAGTATTTT

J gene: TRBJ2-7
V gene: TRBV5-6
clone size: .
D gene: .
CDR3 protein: CASSYSGTLLYEQYF
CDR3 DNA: TGTGCCAGCAGCTATTCCGGGACTCTACTCTACGAGCAGTACTTC

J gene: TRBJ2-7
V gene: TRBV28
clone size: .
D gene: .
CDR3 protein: CASSFEGAYEQYF
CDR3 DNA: TGTGCCAGCAGTTTCGAGGGTGCCTACGAGCAGTACTTC

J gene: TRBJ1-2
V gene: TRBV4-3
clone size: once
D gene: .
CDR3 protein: CASRSSHEWGNYGYTF
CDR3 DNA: TGCGCCAGCAGAAGCAGCCATGAATGGGGGAACTATGGCTACACCTTC

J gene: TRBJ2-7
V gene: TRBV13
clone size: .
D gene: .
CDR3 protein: CASSLAGAFEQYF
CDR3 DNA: TGTGCCAGCAGCTTAGCGGGAGCTTTCGAGCAGTACTTC